This is a list of T cell receptor beta chains from one sample in a study of T-cell memory formation after mild COVID-19. One entry per CDR3 protein results from TCRdb running MiXCR on the 5' RACE reads. The sample holds hundreds of thousands of distinct CDR3 sequences, around 25% seen once. Sequencing input: PBMCs or a T cell subset sorted from them (not recorded which). The receptors were sampled from an adult woman who had mild COVID-19 (a few samples of this study predate the infection). Cell type and time point are not known. Both conserved end residues are part of each CDR3. D genes are given only for firm matches. Clone size, where shown, is once, few, many, or a class for clones that have expanded.

CDR3aa: CASSLGGTGPLARMNTEAFF; CDR3nt: TGTGCCAGCAGCTTGGGAGGGACAGGGCCCTTGGCGCGGATGAACACTGAAGCTTTCTTT; v_gene: TRBV5-5; j_gene: TRBJ1-1; abundance: many; d_gene: TRBD1
CDR3aa: CASSLAADHETQYF; CDR3nt: TGCGCCAGCAGCTTGGCGGCAGATCACGAGACCCAGTACTTC; v_gene: TRBV5-1; j_gene: TRBJ2-5; abundance: NA; d_gene: NA
CDR3aa: CASSFFRGGDSPLHF; CDR3nt: TGTGCCAGCAGTTTTTTTAGGGGGGGCGATTCACCCCTCCACTTT; v_gene: TRBV12-3/TRBV12-4; j_gene: TRBJ1-6; abundance: few; d_gene: NA
CDR3aa: CASGTANGETQYF; CDR3nt: TGCGCCAGCGGCACAGCAAACGGGGAGACCCAGTACTTC; v_gene: TRBV5-1; j_gene: TRBJ2-5; abundance: NA; d_gene: NA
CDR3aa: CASSSPQGYYEQYF; CDR3nt: TGTGCCAGCAGCTCCCCACAGGGGTACTACGAGCAGTACTTC; v_gene: TRBV7-9; j_gene: TRBJ2-7; abundance: NA; d_gene: TRBD1
CDR3aa: CASSSGSQPYEQYF; CDR3nt: TGTGCCAGCAGCTCCGGTAGTCAGCCCTACGAGCAGTACTTC; v_gene: TRBV7-3; j_gene: TRBJ2-7; abundance: NA; d_gene: NA
CDR3aa: CASSPSLLSGEELFF; CDR3nt: TGTGCCAGCAGCCCGAGCCTCCTTAGCGGGGAGGAGCTGTTTTTT; v_gene: TRBV9; j_gene: TRBJ2-2; abundance: NA; d_gene: TRBD2
CDR3aa: CASSKQPGLSPGIGEQFF; CDR3nt: TGTGCCAGCAGTAAGCAACCGGGACTCTCCCCGGGGATAGGAGAGCAGTTCTTC; v_gene: TRBV6-6; j_gene: TRBJ2-1; abundance: few; d_gene: NA
CDR3aa: CASSTRQGISGDEQFF; CDR3nt: TGCGCCAGCAGCACTCGACAGGGTATCTCCGGGGATGAGCAGTTCTTC; v_gene: TRBV5-1; j_gene: TRBJ2-1; abundance: few; d_gene: TRBD1
CDR3aa: CASSLPAGNNSPLHF; CDR3nt: TGTGCCAGCAGCCTCCCGGCAGGGAACAATTCACCCCTCCACTTT; v_gene: TRBV11-2; j_gene: TRBJ1-6; abundance: few; d_gene: NA
CDR3aa: CASSLWGVTSGSGDTQYF; CDR3nt: TGCGCCAGCAGCTTGTGGGGAGTTACTAGCGGGAGTGGAGATACGCAGTATTTT; v_gene: TRBV5-1; j_gene: TRBJ2-3; abundance: NA; d_gene: TRBD2
CDR3aa: CASRSAEDTEAFF; CDR3nt: TGTGCCAGCAGATCGGCGGAGGACACTGAAGCTTTCTTT; v_gene: TRBV7-9; j_gene: TRBJ1-1; abundance: NA; d_gene: NA
CDR3aa: CASSLRSVPRNEQFF; CDR3nt: TGTGCCAGCAGCTTACGAAGCGTCCCCCGGAATGAGCAGTTCTTC; v_gene: TRBV7-3; j_gene: TRBJ2-1; abundance: few; d_gene: NA
CDR3aa: CASSGTAGGYNEQFF; CDR3nt: TGCGCCAGCAGCGGGACAGCCGGCGGCTACAATGAGCAGTTCTTC; v_gene: TRBV5-1; j_gene: TRBJ2-1; abundance: few; d_gene: TRBD1
CDR3aa: CAWRKLPGELFF; CDR3nt: TGTGCCTGGAGGAAGCTTCCCGGGGAGCTGTTTTTT; v_gene: TRBV30; j_gene: TRBJ2-2; abundance: NA; d_gene: NA
CDR3aa: CASSYSLGTEYEQYF; CDR3nt: TGTGCCAGCAGTTACTCGCTGGGGACAGAATACGAGCAGTACTTC; v_gene: TRBV6-5; j_gene: TRBJ2-7; abundance: few; d_gene: TRBD1
CDR3aa: CASREGRQGREQYF; CDR3nt: TGTGCCAGCAGGGAGGGTCGACAGGGACGCGAGCAGTACTTC; v_gene: TRBV12-3/TRBV12-4; j_gene: TRBJ2-7; abundance: few; d_gene: NA
CDR3aa: CASRQRTREPYEQYF; CDR3nt: TGTGCCAGCAGACAAAGGACCAGGGAGCCCTACGAGCAGTACTTC; v_gene: TRBV3-1; j_gene: TRBJ2-7; abundance: NA; d_gene: NA
CDR3aa: CASSSQGGGDGYGYTF; CDR3nt: TGTGCCAGCAGCTCCCAAGGAGGGGGGGACGGCTATGGCTACACCTTC; v_gene: TRBV7-2; j_gene: TRBJ1-2; abundance: NA; d_gene: NA
CDR3aa: CASSQGGRPAETQYF; CDR3nt: TGCGCCAGCAGCCAAGGGGGAAGACCCGCCGAGACCCAGTACTTC; v_gene: TRBV4-1; j_gene: TRBJ2-5; abundance: NA; d_gene: NA
CDR3aa: CSAEGGGSSGEQYF; CDR3nt: TGCAGTGCCGAGGGCGGGGGATCTTCGGGGGAGCAGTACTTC; v_gene: TRBV20-1; j_gene: TRBJ2-7; abundance: few; d_gene: TRBD2
CDR3aa: CASSARTAPNTEAFF; CDR3nt: TGTGCCAGCAGCGCCCGGACAGCGCCCAACACTGAAGCTTTCTTT; v_gene: TRBV7-2; j_gene: TRBJ1-1; abundance: few; d_gene: NA
CDR3aa: CSVSTSATGPTDTQYF; CDR3nt: TGCAGCGTTTCGACCAGCGCTACGGGTCCCACAGATACGCAGTATTTT; v_gene: TRBV29-1; j_gene: TRBJ2-3; abundance: many; d_gene: NA
CDR3aa: CAWSVGALSYNEQFF; CDR3nt: TGTGCCTGGAGTGTGGGAGCCCTCTCCTACAATGAGCAGTTCTTC; v_gene: TRBV30; j_gene: TRBJ2-1; abundance: NA; d_gene: NA
CDR3aa: CAISESWEGQGEQFF; CDR3nt: TGTGCCATCAGTGAGTCGTGGGAGGGCCAGGGAGAGCAGTTCTTC; v_gene: TRBV10-3; j_gene: TRBJ2-1; abundance: NA; d_gene: TRBD2
CDR3aa: CASSDPGDGETQYF; CDR3nt: TGTGCCAGCAGTGACCCCGGGGACGGAGAGACCCAGTACTTC; v_gene: TRBV25-1; j_gene: TRBJ2-5; abundance: NA; d_gene: NA
CDR3aa: CASSHNRAAGGTGELFF; CDR3nt: TGTGCCAGCAGTCACAACAGGGCAGCGGGGGGCACCGGGGAGCTGTTTTTT; v_gene: TRBV9; j_gene: TRBJ2-2; abundance: NA; d_gene: TRBD2
CDR3aa: CASSSVAGTGTYEQYF; CDR3nt: TGTGCCAGCAGCTCCGTCGCCGGGACAGGGACCTACGAGCAGTACTTC; v_gene: TRBV9; j_gene: TRBJ2-7; abundance: NA; d_gene: TRBD1
CDR3aa: CASSFTGQPYEQYF; CDR3nt: TGCGCCAGCAGCTTCACAGGACAGCCCTACGAGCAGTACTTC; v_gene: TRBV5-1; j_gene: TRBJ2-7; abundance: NA; d_gene: NA
CDR3aa: CASSRRTSGLSNEQFF; CDR3nt: TGTGCCAGCAGCCGACGGACTAGCGGTTTAAGTAATGAGCAGTTCTTC; v_gene: TRBV3-1; j_gene: TRBJ2-1; abundance: few; d_gene: TRBD2
CDR3aa: CASSATGGLGGYTF; CDR3nt: TGTGCCAGCAGTGCTACAGGGGGGCTGGGGGGCTACACCTTC; v_gene: TRBV12-3/TRBV12-4; j_gene: TRBJ1-2; abundance: NA; d_gene: TRBD1
CDR3aa: CASSYWTGERNEQYF; CDR3nt: TGTGCCAGCAGCTACTGGACAGGGGAGCGGAACGAGCAGTACTTC; v_gene: TRBV7-9; j_gene: TRBJ2-7; abundance: NA; d_gene: TRBD1
CDR3aa: CASSVTGGTEAFF; CDR3nt: TGCGCCAGCAGCGTTACAGGGGGCACTGAAGCTTTCTTT; v_gene: TRBV4-3; j_gene: TRBJ1-1; abundance: few; d_gene: TRBD1
CDR3aa: CASSLAGTQEPQHF; CDR3nt: TGTGCCAGCAGTTTGGCAGGGACCCAGGAGCCCCAGCATTTT; v_gene: TRBV27; j_gene: TRBJ1-5; abundance: NA; d_gene: NA
CDR3aa: CASRTDTVELFF; CDR3nt: TGTGCCAGCAGGACCGACACCGTGGAGCTGTTTTTT; v_gene: TRBV2; j_gene: TRBJ2-2; abundance: NA; d_gene: NA
CDR3aa: CAIRLWEGDNEQFF; CDR3nt: TGTGCCATCCGATTGTGGGAGGGCGACAATGAGCAGTTCTTC; v_gene: TRBV10-3; j_gene: TRBJ2-1; abundance: NA; d_gene: TRBD2
CDR3aa: CASSYGGGLATETQYF; CDR3nt: TGTGCCAGCAGTTACGGTGGTGGACTAGCGACAGAGACCCAGTACTTC; v_gene: TRBV6-5; j_gene: TRBJ2-5; abundance: NA; d_gene: TRBD2
CDR3aa: CATSEETGAREKLFF; CDR3nt: TGTGCCACCAGTGAAGAAACAGGGGCTAGGGAAAAACTGTTTTTT; v_gene: TRBV24-1; j_gene: TRBJ1-4; abundance: few; d_gene: TRBD1
CDR3aa: CASKGASSTDTQYF; CDR3nt: TGTGCCAGCAAGGGGGCTTCTAGCACAGATACGCAGTATTTT; v_gene: TRBV13; j_gene: TRBJ2-3; abundance: NA; d_gene: TRBD1
CDR3aa: CASSLELVALGGELFF; CDR3nt: TGCGCCAGCAGCTTGGAGTTAGTCGCGTTAGGCGGGGAGCTGTTTTTT; v_gene: TRBV5-1; j_gene: TRBJ2-2; abundance: few; d_gene: NA
CDR3aa: CASSEARLRQGGTEAFF; CDR3nt: TGTGCCAGCAGTGAAGCTCGTCTTAGACAGGGCGGCACTGAAGCTTTCTTT; v_gene: TRBV6-1; j_gene: TRBJ1-1; abundance: NA; d_gene: TRBD1
CDR3aa: CSVDRGDGQYF; CDR3nt: TGCAGCGTTGACAGGGGGGATGGGCAGTACTTC; v_gene: TRBV29-1; j_gene: TRBJ2-7; abundance: NA; d_gene: NA
CDR3aa: CSVEIRYNEQFF; CDR3nt: TGCAGCGTTGAAATACGGTACAATGAGCAGTTCTTC; v_gene: TRBV29-1; j_gene: TRBJ2-1; abundance: NA; d_gene: NA
CDR3aa: CASSLATGTSGTDTQYF; CDR3nt: TGCGCCAGCAGCTTGGCCACCGGGACTAGCGGGACAGATACGCAGTATTTT; v_gene: TRBV5-1; j_gene: TRBJ2-3; abundance: NA; d_gene: TRBD2
CDR3aa: CASSSTGAIQYF; CDR3nt: TGTGCCAGCAGTTCAACAGGGGCCATTCAGTACTTC; v_gene: TRBV7-6; j_gene: TRBJ2-4; abundance: NA; d_gene: TRBD1
CDR3aa: CASSFDQSPLHF; CDR3nt: TGCGCCAGCAGCTTCGATCAGTCACCCCTCCACTTT; v_gene: TRBV5-1; j_gene: TRBJ1-6; abundance: few; d_gene: NA
CDR3aa: CASSLQGRSYGYTF; CDR3nt: TGTGCCAGCAGCTTACAGGGTAGATCCTATGGCTACACCTTC; v_gene: TRBV12-3/TRBV12-4; j_gene: TRBJ1-2; abundance: NA; d_gene: NA
CDR3aa: CASSQGRLAVYEQYF; CDR3nt: TGTGCCAGCAGCCAAGGAAGACTAGCCGTCTACGAGCAGTACTTC; v_gene: TRBV11-1; j_gene: TRBJ2-7; abundance: NA; d_gene: TRBD2
CDR3aa: CASSSTGTGKTEAFF; CDR3nt: TGCGCCAGCAGCTCTACCGGGACAGGGAAGACTGAAGCTTTCTTT; v_gene: TRBV5-1; j_gene: TRBJ1-1; abundance: NA; d_gene: TRBD1
CDR3aa: CASSYTFDRLNTEAFF; CDR3nt: TGTGCCAGCAGTTACACCTTCGACAGGCTGAACACTGAAGCTTTCTTT; v_gene: TRBV6-2/TRBV6-3; j_gene: TRBJ1-1; abundance: NA; d_gene: NA
CDR3aa: CASSDQRGIYNEQFF; CDR3nt: TGTGCCAGCAGTGACCAGCGGGGGATCTACAATGAGCAGTTCTTC; v_gene: TRBV6-1; j_gene: TRBJ2-1; abundance: NA; d_gene: TRBD2
CDR3aa: CASSPEGGVGNYGYTF; CDR3nt: TGTGCCAGCAGCCCGGAGGGCGGTGTGGGTAACTATGGCTACACCTTC; v_gene: TRBV5-6; j_gene: TRBJ1-2; abundance: few; d_gene: NA
CDR3aa: CASSQTRLAGDSYEQYF; CDR3nt: TGCGCCAGCAGCCAGACGAGACTAGCGGGGGACTCCTACGAGCAGTACTTC; v_gene: TRBV4-1; j_gene: TRBJ2-7; abundance: once; d_gene: TRBD2
CDR3aa: CASRLQGHSLDNEQFF; CDR3nt: TGCGCCAGCAGGCTGCAGGGGCACTCCTTAGACAATGAGCAGTTCTTC; v_gene: TRBV4-1; j_gene: TRBJ2-1; abundance: few; d_gene: NA
CDR3aa: CASRTSWVTDTQYF; CDR3nt: TGTGCCAGCAGAACCTCTTGGGTGACCGATACGCAGTATTTT; v_gene: TRBV5-6; j_gene: TRBJ2-3; abundance: NA; d_gene: NA
CDR3aa: CSAPGQGSEQFF; CDR3nt: TGCAGCGCGCCGGGACAGGGGAGTGAGCAGTTCTTC; v_gene: TRBV29-1; j_gene: TRBJ2-1; abundance: NA; d_gene: TRBD1
CDR3aa: CAISLAGNEQFF; CDR3nt: TGTGCCATCAGCCTGGCCGGCAATGAGCAGTTCTTC; v_gene: TRBV7-9; j_gene: TRBJ2-1; abundance: NA; d_gene: NA
CDR3aa: CSASDWGTSEQYF; CDR3nt: TGCAGTGCTAGTGACTGGGGGACATCCGAGCAGTACTTC; v_gene: TRBV20-1; j_gene: TRBJ2-7; abundance: NA; d_gene: NA
CDR3aa: CASSLVGGSRYGYTF; CDR3nt: TGTGCCAGCAGTTTAGTAGGGGGCTCGCGGTATGGCTACACCTTC; v_gene: TRBV12-3/TRBV12-4; j_gene: TRBJ1-2; abundance: few; d_gene: TRBD1
CDR3aa: CASSRGQHSDEQYF; CDR3nt: TGTGCCAGCAGCAGAGGCCAGCATTCCGACGAGCAGTACTTC; v_gene: TRBV7-9; j_gene: TRBJ2-7; abundance: NA; d_gene: NA